The 25 T cell receptor beta chains below all came from one sample that was sequenced in a study of blood T cell repertoires in COVID-19. Libraries were prepared by immunoSEQ multiplex PCR; TCRdb keeps only in-frame clonotypes and omits some of them. The data hold about 200,000 clones, with approximately 83% observed a single time. The sample comprised PBMCs or T cells enriched from blood (not recorded which). The receptors come from a woman between 45 and 65 years old who had been exposed to COVID-19.

The genes are TRBV7-3 and TRBJ2-3, with 9 bases lining up with TRBD2. Germline V gene sequence: CDR1 SGHTA, CDR2 FQGTGA. Losses at the gene ends were 2 bases for V and 2 bases for J; bases not matched to a gene: 5. The CDR3 consists of 16 residues. CDR3 sequence (DNA): TGTGCCAGCAGCTTATTAGCGGGGGCCCTCACAGATACGCAGTATTTT. It translates to CASSLLAGALTDTQYF.

The rearrangement uses TRBV7-2 and TRBJ2-7; 7 nucleotides agree with TRBD2. The J segment lost 3 bases and the V segment lost 5 bases, leaving 10 bases of the junction unmatched. The CDR3 has 15 residues. Germline-derived CDR1 and CDR2 are SGHTA and FQGNSA. The DNA for the CDR3 is TGTGCCAGCAGCCCCGGCGGTAGCGGGTTCTACGAGCAGTACTTC. This translates into CASSPGGSGFYEQYF.

The chain links TRBV10-3 to TRBJ2-2; D remains ambiguous. The CDR3 covers 13 residues. The germline CDR1 and CDR2 sequences are ENHRY and SYGVKD. Trimming removed 4 bases from V and 5 bases from J, with 8 bases in between. DNA of the CDR3: TGTGCCATCAGTGTAGAGGTAACCGGGGAGCTGTTTTTT. It codes for CAISVEVTGELFF.

The gene calls are TRBV27 and TRBJ2-5; weak D call: TRBD1 (5 bases). Looked up from germline, CDR1 is MNHEY and CDR2 is SMNVEV (reference sequence). The CDR3 runs to 14 residues. V was shortened by 2 bases and J by 1 base, with 8 bases between the two germline ends. The CDR3 nucleotides read TGTGCCAGCAGTTTACAGGGAAGCCAAGAGACCCAGTACTTC. Protein: CASSLQGSQETQYF.

The V and J genes are TRBV29-1 and TRBJ1-1; D is perhaps TRBD1 (5 bases). The CDR3 loop spans 12 amino acids. Trimming cost V 4 bases and J 3 bases, with 9 bases left between them. The germline gives CDR1 SQVTM, CDR2 ANQGSEA. CDR3 nucleotides: TGCAGCGTTGGGGGACTGTACACTGAAGCTTTCTTT. Encoded protein: CSVGGLYTEAFF.

The chain recombines TRBV5-5 with TRBJ1-2; 8 nucleotides agree with TRBD1. The J segment lost 8 bases and the V segment lost 4 bases, leaving 10 bases of the junction unmatched. The CDR3 has 14 residues. CDR1 is SGHKS and CDR2 is YYEKEE in the germline V gene (reference sequence). Here the CDR3 reads CASSATGQGEGYTF. The CDR3 DNA reads as TGTGCCAGCAGCGCAACCGGACAGGGAGAAGGCTACACCTTC.

This chain connects TRBV13 to TRBJ1-1; D is uncertain. The germline V gene encodes CDR1 PRHDT and CDR2 FYEKMQ (reference sequence). Trimming removed 10 bases from V and 2 bases from J, with 14 bases in between. The CDR3 totals 13 residues. CDR3 protein: CATLAVVNTEAFF. The DNA of the CDR3 is TGTGCCACCCTGGCCGTTGTTAACACTGAAGCTTTCTTT.

The CDR3 nucleotides are TGTGCCAGTAGTGGGGCCCAGTATGAAGCTTTCTTT. As protein: CASSGAQYEAFF. The chain employs TRBV19 and TRBJ1-1, with D maybe TRBD1 (5 bases). CDR1 LNHDA and CDR2 SQIVND come from the germline V gene (reference sequence). Trimming shortened V by 5 bases and J by 7 bases, and 11 bases separated the two germline ends. This CDR3 region has 12 residues.

This clone was recorded once. Here the CDR3 DNA reads TGTGCCAGCAGCTTGCGTGGGGCTAGCACAGATACGCAGTATTTT. Its protein is CASSLRGASTDTQYF. The chain links TRBV5-6 to TRBJ2-3; perhaps TRBD1 as D (5 bases). Trimming left V 1 base short and J 0 bases short, with 9 bases between. Germline CDR1 SGHDT, CDR2 YYEEEE. This CDR3 has 15 residues. Together with reference TRBV5-6 and TRBJ2-3, the CDR3 gives the full variable domain: DAGVTQSPTHLIKTRGQQVTLRCSPKSGHDTVSWYQQALGQGPQFIFQYYEEEERQRGNFPDRFSGHQFPNYSSELNVNALLLGDSALYLCASSLRGASTDTQYFGPGTRLTVL.

The chain carries TRBV5-1 and TRBJ1-1; TRBD1 matches at 8 bases. This CDR3 is 15 amino acids long. CDR1 SGHRS and CDR2 YFSETQ come from the germline V gene. With V trimmed by 2 bases and J by 4 bases, 7 bases remained unmatched. For the CDR3, the DNA is TGCGCCAGCAGCTTCGGACAGGGTGTAGGCACTGAAGCTTTCTTT. This encodes CASSFGQGVGTEAFF.

This clone has only one observation. V is TRBV4-1 and J is TRBJ1-1, with D unresolved. V was clipped by 1 base and J by 0 bases, with 6 bases between them. There are 14 residues in the CDR3. Germline CDR1 and CDR2: MGHRA and YSYEKL. This chain's CDR3 is CASSQVPLNTEAFF. The CDR3 DNA reads TGCGCCAGCAGCCAAGTCCCATTGAACACTGAAGCTTTCTTT.

V usage is TRBV7-2 and J usage is TRBJ1-2, with a tentative D call TRBD1 (6 bases). Germline V gene data show CDR1 as SGHTA and CDR2 as FQGNSA. The CDR3 contains 12 residues. V lost 5 bases and J lost 3, with 7 bases in between. CDR3 in amino acids: CASSRTDYGYTF. CDR3 nucleotides: TGTGCCAGCAGCAGGACAGACTATGGCTACACCTTC.

For this clone: Compared with germline, one end of the junction differs, possibly owing to a read error. This sequence joins TRBV6-2 or TRBV6-3 and TRBJ2-1; D gene ambiguous. The CDR3 loop spans 16 amino acids. The germline V gene encodes CDR1 MNHEY and CDR2 SVGEGT. CDR3 sequence (DNA): TGTGCCAGCAGTGACTCTACCCTCACTACCCTCAATGAGCAGTTCTTC. This codes for CASSDSTLTTLNEQFF.

The chain employs TRBV9 and TRBJ1-6; D uncertain. The V gene lost 0 bases and the J gene lost 5 bases, with 3 bases spanning the gap. Germline CDR1 is SGDLS and CDR2 is YYNGEE. This CDR3 is built from 13 residues. Written as DNA, the CDR3 is TGTGCCAGCAGCGTAGGTAATAATTCACCCCTCCACTTT. The encoded protein is CASSVGNNSPLHF. Full variable domain (rest looked up from reference TRBV9 and TRBJ1-6): DSGVTQTPKHLITATGQRVTLRCSPRSGDLSVYWYQQSLDQGLQFLIQYYNGEERAKGNILERFSAQQFPDLHSELNLSSLELGDSALYFCASSVGNNSPLHFGNGTRLTVT.

This clone was counted a single time. The chain is built from TRBV12-3 or TRBV12-4 and TRBJ1-5, with D tentatively TRBD1 (5 bases). The V and J ends lost 5 bases and 5 bases respectively, with 7 bases between them. This CDR3 spans 12 amino acids. The CDR3 sequence is CASSRGDQPQHF. The DNA of the CDR3 is TGTGCCAGCAGTAGGGGTGATCAGCCCCAGCATTTT.

Remarks on this clone: The identical CDR3 is also encoded by other nucleotide sequences in the sample. The chain carries TRBV24-1 and TRBJ1-1; no clear D. Trimming stripped 3 bases from V and 0 bases from J, with 4 bases between. This CDR3 is built from 13 residues. Germline-derived CDR1 and CDR2 are KGHDR and SFDVKD. CDR3 nucleotide sequence: TGTGCCACCAGTGATGGAGTGAACACTGAAGCTTTCTTT. It encodes CATSDGVNTEAFF.

This chain connects TRBV5-6 to TRBJ2-7, with 9 bases fitting TRBD1. V was pared by 3 bases and J by 5 bases, with 9 bases of the junction left unmatched. Germline V lookup: CDR1 SGHDT, CDR2 YYEEEE. The CDR3 length is 15 residues. The CDR3 coding sequence is TGTGCCAGCAGCTCCCTGACAGGGGGAATCGACGAGCAGTACTTC. This encodes CASSSLTGGIDEQYF. Full variable domain (rest looked up from reference TRBV5-6 and TRBJ2-7): DAGVTQSPTHLIKTRGQQVTLRCSPKSGHDTVSWYQQALGQGPQFIFQYYEEEERQRGNFPDRFSGHQFPNYSSELNVNALLLGDSALYLCASSSLTGGIDEQYFGPGTRLTVT.

The chain uses TRBV27 and TRBJ2-2; possible D gene TRBD2, 5 bases. Trimming took 5 bases from V and 5 from J, leaving 12 bases between them. The CDR3 has 14 residues. Looked up from germline, CDR1 is MNHEY and CDR2 is SMNVEV (reference sequence). This chain's CDR3 is CASSPGVGTGELFF. CDR3 nucleotide sequence: TGTGCCAGCAGTCCCGGGGTAGGAACCGGGGAGCTGTTTTTT.

The rearrangement joins TRBV6-5 to TRBJ2-5; TRBD1 is a possible D gene (6 bases). V lost 6 bases and J lost 5, with 13 bases in between. Per the germline V gene, CDR1 is MNHEY and CDR2 is SVGAGI. The CDR3 runs to 13 residues. Here the CDR3 reads CASRDTGRETQYF. The CDR3 nucleotides are TGTGCCAGCAGGGATACAGGGCGGGAGACCCAGTACTTC.

The J gene is TRBJ2-7, the V gene TRBV4-3; maybe TRBD2 (5 bases). V lost 0 bases, J lost 3 bases, and 12 bases lay in between. This CDR3 comprises 15 residues. Germline V gene sequence: CDR1 LGHNA, CDR2 YSLEER. CDR3 region: CASSQDVNRGYEQYF. CDR3 bases: TGCGCCAGCAGCCAAGATGTAAACCGGGGCTACGAGCAGTACTTC.

The gene calls are TRBV30 and TRBJ1-1; the D is unclear. CDR3 length: 14 residues. Trimming took off 5 bases at V and 6 bases at J, with 19 bases between the two ends. Per the germline V gene, CDR1 is GTSNPN and CDR2 is SVGIG (reference sequence). In nucleotides, the CDR3 is TGTGCCTGGGGAAACCTTAGTTGGAGGGCTGAAGCTTTCTTT. Its translation is CAWGNLSWRAEAFF.

V is TRBV4-1 and J is TRBJ1-5, with D perhaps matching TRBD1 (6 bases). From germline, CDR1 is MGHRA and CDR2 YSYEKL. The CDR3 extends over 16 amino acids. The V end lost 0 bases, the J end lost 7 bases, and 16 bases lay between the germline ends. In DNA form, the CDR3 reads TGCGCCAGCAGCCAAGAAATTGGGGGGGCGCGGCAGCCCCAGCATTTT. Protein: CASSQEIGGARQPQHF.

The chain is built from TRBV2 and TRBJ1-5; no definite D call. V lost 6 bases, J lost 7 bases, and 13 bases lay in between. This CDR3 is 13 amino acids long. The germline gives CDR1 SNHLY, CDR2 FYNNEI. CDR3 nucleotides: TGTGCCAGCAGGCGGGAGGTCGTCCAGCCCCAGCATTTT. Residues: CASRREVVQPQHF.

This clone occurred a few times. The chain links TRBV15 to TRBJ1-4; 7 positions agree with TRBD1. The V and J ends lost 0 bases and 7 bases, in that order; junction bases with no gene match: 8. There are 16 residues in the CDR3. Per the germline V gene, CDR1 is LNHNV and CDR2 is YYDKDF (reference sequence). CDR3 sequence: CATSRDLTDRSEKLFF. The CDR3 region has the DNA TGTGCCACCAGCAGAGATTTAACGGACAGGAGTGAAAAACTGTTTTTT. The variable domain in full, with the rest retrieved from reference TRBV15 and TRBJ1-4, is DAMVIQNPRYQVTQFGKPVTLSCSQTLNHNVMYWYQQKSSQAPKLLFHYYDKDFNNEADTPDNFQSRRPNTSFCFLDIRSPGLGDTAMYLCATSRDLTDRSEKLFFGSGTQLSVL.

A note on this clone: This sample also contains other DNA sequences that code for the same CDR3. The chain couples TRBV4-3 to TRBJ2-7; perhaps TRBD1 as D (6 bases). Germline CDR1 reads LGHNA; CDR2 reads YSLEER. The CDR3 has 14 residues. With 0 bases removed from V and 2 bases from J, the gap between germline ends came to 8 bases. This chain's CDR3 is CASSQDRGPYEQYF. The CDR3 DNA reads as TGCGCCAGCAGCCAAGACAGGGGCCCCTACGAGCAGTACTTC.